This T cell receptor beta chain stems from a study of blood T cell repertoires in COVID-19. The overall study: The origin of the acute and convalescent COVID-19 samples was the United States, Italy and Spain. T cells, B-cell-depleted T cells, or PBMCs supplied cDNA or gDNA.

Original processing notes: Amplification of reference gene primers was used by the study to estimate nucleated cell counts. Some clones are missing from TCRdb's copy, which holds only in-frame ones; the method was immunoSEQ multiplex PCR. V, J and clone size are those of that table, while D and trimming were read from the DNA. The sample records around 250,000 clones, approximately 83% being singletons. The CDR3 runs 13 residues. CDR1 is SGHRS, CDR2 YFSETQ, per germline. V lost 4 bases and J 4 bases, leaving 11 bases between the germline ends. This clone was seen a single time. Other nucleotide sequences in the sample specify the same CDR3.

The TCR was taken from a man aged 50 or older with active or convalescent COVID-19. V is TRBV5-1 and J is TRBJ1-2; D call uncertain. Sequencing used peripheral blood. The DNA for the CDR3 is TGCGCCAGCAGCCCCACGGGAGTCTATGGCTACACCTTC. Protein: CASSPTGVYGYTF.